These 11 T cell receptor beta chains share one sample of origin, sequenced in a study of T cell responses to AZD1222 COVID-19 vaccine. The assay was immunoSEQ multiplex PCR, and TCRdb's table has in-frame clones only and misses some. The data contain about 97,000 clones, approximately 91% of them singletons. The sample in question was peripheral blood, obtained on day 0 of AZD1222 vaccination. The receptors here all came from an adult in good health.

V usage is TRBV6-2 or TRBV6-3 and J usage is TRBJ1-6; 7 bases agree with TRBD1. Trimming at V came to 2 bases and at J to 7 bases, leaving 5 bases not matched to a gene. The germline V gene encodes CDR1 MNHEY and CDR2 SVGEGT. The CDR3 contains 15 residues. The CDR3: CASSYNRGQNSPLHF. The CDR3 nucleotides read TGTGCCAGCAGTTACAATAGGGGGCAGAATTCACCCCTCCACTTT.

The count of this clone is one. This chain joins TRBV5-5 and TRBJ1-1; perhaps TRBD1 as D (5 bases). The V gene lost 6 bases and the J gene lost 1 base, with 10 bases spanning the gap. Germline V CDR1 and CDR2: SGHKS, YYEKEE (reference sequence). The CDR3 consists of 13 residues. In DNA form, the CDR3 reads TGTGCCAGCAATCTGGGGCGGAACACTGAAGCTTTCTTT. Its translation is CASNLGRNTEAFF.

The chain has TRBV5-1 and TRBJ2-3; 12 bases align to TRBD2. The junction had 6 bases not matched to a gene; V was cut back by 4 bases and J by 6 bases. The V gene's germline CDR1 is SGHRS and CDR2 YFSETQ. The CDR3 is 15 amino acids. Here the CDR3 reads CASSPRLAGVDTQYF. The CDR3 DNA sequence: TGCGCCAGCAGCCCAAGACTAGCGGGGGTTGATACGCAGTATTTT. Filled out from reference TRBV5-1 and TRBJ2-3, the complete variable domain reads KAGVTQTPRYLIKTRGQQVTLSCSPISGHRSVSWYQQTPGQGLQFLFEYFSETQRNKGNFPGRFSGRQFSNSRSEMNVSTLELGDSALYLCASSPRLAGVDTQYFGPGTRLTVL.

The chain carries TRBV7-9 and TRBJ1-2; D gene ambiguous. V lost 1 base to trimming and J lost 5 bases, with 11 bases between them. Germline V gene lookup returns CDR1 SEHNR and CDR2 FQNEAQ (reference sequence). This CDR3 has 14 amino acids. CDR3 nucleotides: TGTGCCAGCAGCTTAGTTCCGGGGTCTTATGGCTACACCTTC. This codes for CASSLVPGSYGYTF.

This sequence joins TRBV9 and TRBJ1-1, with 8 bases fitting TRBD1. The CDR3 covers 15 residues. Germline CDR1 reads SGDLS; CDR2 reads YYNGEE. V shed 2 bases, J shed 4 bases, and the junction held 7 bases outside the gene matches. The CDR3 sequence: CASSVDRGARTEAFF. DNA for the CDR3: TGTGCCAGCAGCGTCGACAGGGGTGCTCGCACTGAAGCTTTCTTT.

J is TRBJ1-5 and V is TRBV19, with no clear D. V was cut by 10 bases and J by 11 bases, with 9 bases left in between. Germline V CDR1 and CDR2: LNHDA, SQIVND (reference sequence). The CDR3 covers 9 residues. CDR3 in amino acids: CATRGAQHF. The CDR3 DNA follows: TGTGCCACTCGTGGGGCCCAGCATTTT.

This chain uses TRBV6-5 with TRBJ1-2; possibly TRBD1 for D (5 bases). The CDR3 loop spans 14 amino acids. Germline CDR1 reads MNHEY; CDR2 reads SVGAGI. V was trimmed by 6 bases and J by 0 bases, leaving 11 bases between them. CDR3 bases: TGTGCCAGCAGCCTCGGGACGGCTAACTATGGCTACACCTTC. This encodes CASSLGTANYGYTF.

The rearrangement links TRBV2 to TRBJ1-5; tentative D call: TRBD1 (5 bases). This CDR3 is built from 15 residues. Trimming removed 5 bases at V and 0 bases at J, with 11 bases between. Germline-derived CDR1 and CDR2 are SNHLY and FYNNEI. CDR3 DNA sequence: TGTGCCAGCAGTCCTGACAGACTTAGCAATCAGCCCCAGCATTTT. Residues: CASSPDRLSNQPQHF.

The gene calls are TRBV7-2 and TRBJ2-7, with unresolved D. The CDR3 is made up of 16 amino acids. CDR1 is SGHTA, CDR2 FQGNSA, per germline. The V end lost 2 bases, the J end lost 6 bases, and 20 bases lay between the germline ends. This chain's CDR3 is CASSLSVTSFQGEQYF. The CDR3 DNA reads as TGTGCCAGCAGCTTAAGTGTGACATCTTTTCAAGGCGAGCAGTACTTC.

The genes are TRBV5-4 and TRBJ2-5; 11 bases line up with TRBD1. V lost 5 bases and J lost 4; bases outside the gene matches: 4. Germline assignment: CDR1 SGHNT and CDR2 YYREEE (reference sequence). The CDR3 consists of 14 residues. The CDR3 DNA is TGTGCCAGCAGGTCGGACAGGGGGCTAGAGACCCAGTACTTC. Translating gives CASRSDRGLETQYF.

This clone was seen more than once but under ten times. This chain connects TRBV19 to TRBJ2-7, with 8 bases fitting TRBD1. The V gene end was trimmed by 6 bases and the J gene end by 1 base; junction bases not matched to a gene: 5. The CDR3 spans 14 residues. Looked up from germline, CDR1 is LNHDA and CDR2 is SQIVND (reference sequence). CDR3 DNA: TGTGCCAGTAGACTCGGACAGGGATCCTACGAGCAGTACTTC. Amino acids: CASRLGQGSYEQYF.